The TCR beta chain under discussion was sequenced for a study of cytomegalovirus exposure and HLA in healthy donors. Looking at the study overall: T cells numbering about 200 million yielded some 110 million unique TCR beta sequences in an earlier analysis. Study-wide findings and caveats: Under in vitro conditions, a few CMV-associated chains were confirmed as specific for CMV antigens. Across all donors, roughly uniform sequencing depth was an assumption of the presence/absence analyses.

On this clone: As yet, its antigen is unknown.

In nominal health when sampled, donors likely had unrecorded immune exposures nonetheless. The PCR used 60 Vbeta and 13 Jbeta primers. Method: immunoSEQ multiplex PCR; TCRdb's copy keeps in-frame clones and lacks some. The table lists roughly 150,000 clones, about 72% of them singletons. This CDR3 contains 16 residues. The germline CDR1 and CDR2 sequences are MGHRA and YSYEKL. V gave up 3 bases and J gave up 6 bases; unmatched junction bases: 8. V gene TRBV4-1 combines with J gene TRBJ2-1; 10 bases fit TRBD2. This TCR was sampled from a man aged 40-55 years in good health and CMV-seronegative. Sequencing used PBMCs. The CDR3 loop reads CASSHRSGGAVNEQFF. In nucleotides, the CDR3 is TGCGCCAGCAGCCATAGGAGCGGGGGGGCCGTCAATGAGCAGTTCTTC.